This T cell receptor beta chain emerged from a study of blood T cell repertoires in COVID-19. TCRdb keeps only in-frame clones here, not all; method: immunoSEQ multiplex PCR. The data show over 150,000 clones, approximately 91% seen once. The CDR3 is 12 amino acids. Looked up from germline, CDR1 is SGHDT and CDR2 is YYEEEE. V shed 1 base and J shed 12 bases, with 13 bases lying between them. The specimen was peripheral blood. The receptor was isolated from a man aged 18 to 30 with COVID-19, enrolled during active disease. This chain links TRBV5-6 with TRBJ1-2, with unresolved D. CDR3 amino acids: CASSLTRRGNTF. In DNA form, the CDR3 reads TGTGCCAGCAGCTTGACACGAAGAGGAAACACCTTC.